This record covers a single TCR beta chain. Its antigen is not identified. Each donor was a healthy Caucasian. This specimen belongs to a study of identical twins. Findings and limits, study-wide: Carriage of fewer insertions was seen in abundant cord blood beta clonotypes, whereas memory repertoires showed none.

J was trimmed by 8 bases and V by 6 bases; bases with no gene match: 9. Germline CDR1 SGHTA, CDR2 FQGNSA. The CDR3 spans 13 residues. A universal primer site came from template switching; cDNA carried unique molecular identifiers. TCRdb used MiXCR to reprocess the 5' RACE reads, holding one entry per CDR3 protein. The sample yields 120,000 to 150,000 distinct CDR3 sequences, approximately 4% seen once. The sample comprised memory T cells sorted from blood. The sequence derives from a man aged 18 to 29 in good health. The chain has TRBV7-2 and TRBJ1-2, with TRBD1 matching 7 bases. CDR3 loop: CASSPRSGGGYTF. CDR3 DNA: TGTGCCAGCAGTCCTAGATCAGGGGGAGGCTACACCTTC. Complete variable domain (other parts from reference TRBV7-2 and TRBJ1-2): GAGVSQSPSNKVTEKGKDVELRCDPISGHTALYWYRQSLGQGLEFLIYFQGNSAPDKSGLPSDRFSAERTGGSVSTLTIQRTQQEDSAVYLCASSPRSGGGYTFGSGTRLTVV.